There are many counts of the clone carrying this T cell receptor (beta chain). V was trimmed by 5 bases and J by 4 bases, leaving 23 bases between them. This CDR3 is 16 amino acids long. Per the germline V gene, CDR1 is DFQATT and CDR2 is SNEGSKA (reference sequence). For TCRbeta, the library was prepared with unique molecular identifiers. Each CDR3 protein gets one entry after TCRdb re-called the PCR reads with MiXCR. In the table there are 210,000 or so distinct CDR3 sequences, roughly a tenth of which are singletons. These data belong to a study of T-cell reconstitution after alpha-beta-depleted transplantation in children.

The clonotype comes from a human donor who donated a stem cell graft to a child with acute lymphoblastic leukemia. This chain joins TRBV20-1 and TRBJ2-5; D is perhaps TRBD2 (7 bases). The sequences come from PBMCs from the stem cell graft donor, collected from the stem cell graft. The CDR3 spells CSAYGGPNFIRETQYF. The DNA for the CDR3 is TGCAGTGCTTACGGGGGGCCGAATTTCATCAGAGAGACCCAGTACTTC.